Sequencing of this T cell receptor beta chain was carried out in a study of blood T cell repertoires in COVID-19. Participants' own reports of clinical history determined their cohort assignment. Assay used: immunoSEQ multiplex PCR; TCRdb lists only in-frame clones, some missing. Found here are under 200,000 clones, roughly 82% of them singletons; the top ten hold around 5.5%. The CDR3 loop spans 13 amino acids. V shed 1 base and J shed 4 bases, with 8 bases lying between them. Germline CDR1 GTSNPN, CDR2 SVGIG (reference sequence). V is TRBV30 and J is TRBJ1-3, with D unclear. Sequencing used PBMCs or T cells enriched from blood (not recorded which). The clonotype originates from a woman in her fifties or sixties with acute COVID-19. The CDR3 DNA is TGTGCCTGGAGTGGGGGAGGAGGAAACACCATATATTTT. This sequence encodes CAWSGGGGNTIYF. The full variable domain, rest sourced from reference TRBV30 and TRBJ1-3, is SQTIHQWPATLVQPVGSPLSLECTVEGTSNPNLYWYRQAAGRGLQLLFYSVGIGQISSEVPQNLSASRPQDRQFILSSKKLLLSDSGFYLCAWSGGGGNTIYFGEGSWLTVV.